One T cell receptor (beta chain) is described in this entry. These data come from a study of blood T cell repertoires in COVID-19. Study-wide background: Collection of acute and convalescent COVID-19 samples took place in the United States, Italy and Spain. From T cells, B-cell-depleted T cells, or PBMCs came the material, which was cDNA or gDNA.

J gave up 4 bases and V 1 base, and 9 bases lay outside the gene matches. The CDR3 covers 17 residues. The germline CDR1 and CDR2 sequences are SGHNT and YENEEA. Sequencing was performed with immunoSEQ multiplex PCR; in TCRdb, only in-frame clones are kept and a portion is missing. This table has tens of thousands of clones, 86% appearing once. This clonotype originated in a man between 70 and 80 years old with acute or convalescent COVID-19. The rearrangement links TRBV11-3 to TRBJ2-3; 9 bases map to TRBD2. The sequenced sample was peripheral blood. CDR3 in amino acids: CASSLGVGGGAADTQYF. Written as DNA, the CDR3 is TGTGCCAGCAGCTTAGGCGTGGGCGGGGGGGCCGCAGATACGCAGTATTTT.